This passage covers 24 T cell receptor beta chains from one sample sequenced in a study of blood T cell repertoires in COVID-19. Here immunoSEQ multiplex PCR was the method, and the copy in TCRdb shows in-frame clones only, minus some. The sample consists of about 140,000 clones, over 60% of them appearing once. The sequencing sample was made of PBMCs or T cells enriched from blood (not recorded which). These receptors were taken from a woman in her forties or fifties who had recovered from COVID-19.

The chain recombines TRBV5-5 with TRBJ2-1; 7 nucleotides match TRBD1. Unmatched junction bases numbered 4, after V lost 0 bases and J lost 4 bases. The germline CDR1 and CDR2 sequences are SGHKS and YYEKEE (reference sequence). CDR3 length: 15 amino acids. The CDR3: CASSLGAGGYNEQFF. The CDR3 region has the DNA TGTGCCAGCAGCTTGGGGGCAGGGGGTTACAATGAGCAGTTCTTC.

The chain recombines TRBV6-1 with TRBJ2-5; TRBD2 aligns across 10 bases. V was pared by 4 bases and J by 5 bases, with 7 bases of the junction left unmatched. Germline loops: CDR1 MNHNS, CDR2 SASEGT. The CDR3 consists of 15 residues. The CDR3: CASSAASGGGETQYF. Written as DNA, the CDR3 is TGTGCCAGCAGTGCAGCTAGCGGGGGAGGCGAGACCCAGTACTTC.

The chain couples TRBV10-2 to TRBJ2-5, with D perhaps matching TRBD2 (6 bases). The V and J ends lost 5 bases and 1 base respectively, with 11 bases between them. In germline, CDR1 is WSHSY, CDR2 SAAADI. The CDR3 totals 14 residues. The CDR3 nucleotides are TGCGCCAGCAGTCCGGGACTGAGCCAAGAGACCCAGTACTTC. Amino acid sequence: CASSPGLSQETQYF.

Notes on this clone: The sample has other DNA sequences that encode this CDR3 too. The chain joins TRBV5-6 to TRBJ2-5, with D hard to call. CDR1 and CDR2 (germline): SGHDT, YYEEEE. CDR3 length: 13 amino acids. The ends were cut back, 0 bases at V and 2 bases at J, with 5 bases in the middle. CDR3 amino acids: CASSLVQQETQYF. CDR3 nucleotides: TGTGCCAGCAGCTTGGTCCAGCAAGAGACCCAGTACTTC.

The sample holds one count of this clone. This chain joins TRBV28 and TRBJ1-1; no firm D call. The CDR3 totals 12 residues. CDR1 MDHEN and CDR2 SYDVKM come from the germline V gene. V was cut by 10 bases and J by 8 bases, with 17 bases left in between. The chain's CDR3 is CANNPPRGEAFF. The CDR3 region has the DNA TGTGCCAACAACCCCCCCAGAGGCGAAGCTTTCTTT.

This clone was found many times. V is TRBV9 and J is TRBJ1-2; 7 bases are a match to TRBD1. The CDR3 covers 14 residues. V lost 0 bases, J lost 8 bases, and 7 bases stayed unmatched. The germline V gene encodes CDR1 SGDLS and CDR2 YYNGEE. The CDR3 protein is CASSVVTGDPGYTF. The DNA for the CDR3 is TGTGCCAGCAGCGTAGTAACAGGGGACCCCGGCTACACCTTC.

The rearrangement links TRBV11-3 to TRBJ2-1; 8 nucleotides agree with TRBD2. V lost 5 bases, J lost 3 bases, and 6 bases stayed unmatched. Looked up from germline, CDR1 is SGHNT and CDR2 is YENEEA. This CDR3 is 15 amino acids long. The DNA for the CDR3 is TGTGCCAGCAGCCTTTCGGGAGGGGTCTACAATGAGCAGTTCTTC. It specifies CASSLSGGVYNEQFF. The full variable domain, in which reference TRBV11-3 and TRBJ2-1 provide the parts outside the CDR3, is EAGVVQSPRYKIIEKKQPVAFWCNPISGHNTLYWYLQNLGQGPELLIRYENEEAVDDSQLPKDRFSAERLKGVDSTLKIQPAELGDSAVYLCASSLSGGVYNEQFFGPGTRLTVL.

The J gene is TRBJ2-2, the V gene TRBV6-5, with D maybe TRBD2 (6 bases). Trimming removed 6 bases from V and 6 bases from J, with 11 bases in between. The CDR3 is made up of 13 amino acids. The germline V gene encodes CDR1 MNHEY and CDR2 SVGAGI. The CDR3 DNA sequence: TGTGCCAGCAGGAGGGAGGTAGCCGGGGAGCTGTTTTTT. Translating gives CASRREVAGELFF.

V gene TRBV2 combines with J gene TRBJ1-4, with 9 bases lining up with TRBD1. V was clipped by 5 bases and J by 6 bases; unmatched bases: 4. The CDR3 spans 14 residues. The germline V gene encodes CDR1 SNHLY and CDR2 FYNNEI. This chain's CDR3 is CASSTRDRDEKLFF. CDR3 DNA: TGTGCCAGCAGTACCCGGGACAGGGATGAAAAACTGTTTTTT.

This clone has only a few counts. The V call is TRBV27, the J call TRBJ2-5; 7 nucleotides agree with TRBD2. Trimming removed 6 bases from V and 1 base from J; junction bases left unmatched: 11. The CDR3 runs 16 residues. Germline V CDR1 and CDR2: MNHEY, SMNVEV (reference sequence). The CDR3 nucleotides read TGTGCCAGCAGGTCCGGGCGGGAGAGGGGCCAAGAGACCCAGTACTTC. Encoded protein: CASRSGRERGQETQYF.

The chain couples TRBV6-5 to TRBJ1-1; no reliable D call. The germline V and J ends were trimmed by 5 bases and 1 base, with 11 bases remaining between them. The CDR3 covers 14 residues. Germline V CDR1 and CDR2: MNHEY, SVGAGI. The CDR3 DNA reads as TGTGCCAGCAGTACCCGGAGGGAGAACACTGAAGCTTTCTTT. Translation gives CASSTRRENTEAFF.

V gene TRBV24-1 combines with J gene TRBJ2-7; D remains unclear. Germline CDR1 reads KGHDR; CDR2 reads SFDVKD. The V end lost 4 bases, the J end lost 2 bases, and 11 bases lay between the germline ends. There are 14 residues in the CDR3. The CDR3 DNA is TGTGCCACCAGTGACCGCGGAAGCCCCTACGAGCAGTACTTC. Its translation is CATSDRGSPYEQYF.

Turning to this clone: In the same sample, other DNA sequences code for this CDR3. The V and J genes are TRBV19 and TRBJ1-1; D is perhaps TRBD1 (5 bases). The V gene lost 2 bases and the J gene lost 2 bases, with 9 bases spanning the gap. CDR1 is LNHDA and CDR2 is SQIVND in the germline V gene (reference sequence). This CDR3 contains 14 residues. CDR3 nucleotides: TGTGCCAGTAGTATAAGGGGCCGCAACACTGAAGCTTTCTTT. Encoded protein: CASSIRGRNTEAFF. Full variable domain (rest looked up from reference TRBV19 and TRBJ1-1): DGGITQSPKYLFRKEGQNVTLSCEQNLNHDAMYWYRQDPGQGLRLIYYSQIVNDFQKGDIAEGYSVSREKKESFPLTVTSAQKNPTAFYLCASSIRGRNTEAFFGQGTRLTVV.

The rearrangement uses TRBV20-1 and TRBJ2-5; possibly TRBD1 for D (5 bases). The ends were cut back, 4 bases at V and 5 bases at J, with 8 bases in the middle. The length of the CDR3 is 11 residues. Germline CDR1 and CDR2: DFQATT and SNEGSKA (reference sequence). The CDR3 reads CSATPGETQYF. CDR3 bases: TGCAGTGCTACCCCAGGGGAGACCCAGTACTTC.

The rearrangement joins TRBV2 to TRBJ2-7; TRBD1 agrees at 7 bases. This CDR3 region has 14 residues. The V gene end was trimmed by 2 bases and the J gene end by 3 bases; junction bases not matched to a gene: 4. Germline V gives CDR1 SNHLY, CDR2 FYNNEI. In nucleotides, the CDR3 is TGTGCCAGCAGTGAATTGGACAGGCTCTACGAGCAGTACTTC. It yields the protein CASSELDRLYEQYF.

This chain links TRBV5-6 with TRBJ1-5; D is possibly TRBD1 (5 bases). CDR3 length equals 15 residues. The germline V and J ends were trimmed by 1 base and 4 bases, with 12 bases remaining between them. The germline V gene has CDR1 SGHDT and CDR2 YYEEEE. The CDR3 DNA reads as TGTGCCAGCAGCTTGATGGGACTCGAGAATCAGCCCCAGCATTTT. Amino acid sequence: CASSLMGLENQPQHF.

This chain uses TRBV5-1 with TRBJ2-3; 7 positions agree with TRBD2. With V trimmed by 7 bases and J by 5 bases, 10 bases remained unmatched. The CDR3 runs 14 residues. The germline gives CDR1 SGHRS, CDR2 YFSETQ. The CDR3 bases are TGCGCCAGCGGACTAGGGACCAGAGGAGATACGCAGTATTTT. Residues: CASGLGTRGDTQYF.

The chain couples TRBV20-1 to TRBJ1-5; the match to TRBD1 covers 7 bases. The germline CDR1 and CDR2 sequences are DFQATT and SNEGSKA (reference sequence). With 3 bases clipped from V and 1 base from J, the junction kept 9 bases outside the gene matches. There are 16 residues in the CDR3. DNA of the CDR3: TGCAGTGCTAGTAGAGGGTCGGACAGGAGCAATCAGCCCCAGCATTTT. Translated: CSASRGSDRSNQPQHF.

The table lists this clone with a count of one. This chain's CDR3 is CASSWVASSYNEQFF. For the CDR3, the DNA is TGTGCCAGCAGTTGGGTAGCGAGCTCCTACAATGAGCAGTTCTTC. The rearrangement links TRBV27 to TRBJ2-1, with D possibly being TRBD2 (5 bases). The CDR3 totals 15 residues. The ends were cut back, 4 bases at V and 0 bases at J, with 10 bases in the middle. Looked up from germline, CDR1 is MNHEY and CDR2 is SMNVEV (reference sequence).

This chain connects TRBV9 to TRBJ2-7; D is possibly TRBD2 (6 bases). This CDR3 contains 11 residues. From germline, CDR1 is SGDLS and CDR2 YYNGEE. V lost 5 bases to trimming and J lost 7 bases, with 10 bases between them. Written as DNA, the CDR3 is TGTGCCAGCAGAAGCGGAGGGGAGCAGTACTTC. Amino acid sequence: CASRSGGEQYF.

This rearrangement joins TRBV5-6 to TRBJ1-2, with 8 bases aligning to TRBD1. The germline CDR1 and CDR2 sequences are SGHDT and YYEEEE. The junction had 18 bases not matched to a gene; V was cut back by 7 bases and J by 4 bases. The CDR3 is 17 amino acids. CDR3 nucleotides: TGTGCCAGCCGTTTCGGATCCGCGACAGGGGAAATCTATGGCTACACCTTC. Translation: CASRFGSATGEIYGYTF. The variable domain in full, with the rest retrieved from reference TRBV5-6 and TRBJ1-2, is DAGVTQSPTHLIKTRGQQVTLRCSPKSGHDTVSWYQQALGQGPQFIFQYYEEEERQRGNFPDRFSGHQFPNYSSELNVNALLLGDSALYLCASRFGSATGEIYGYTFGSGTRLTVV.

The chain carries TRBV5-1 and TRBJ2-7; 9 nucleotides agree with TRBD1. The CDR3 has 17 amino acids. Germline assignment: CDR1 SGHRS and CDR2 YFSETQ. J was trimmed by 3 bases and V by 0 bases; bases with no gene match: 10. The CDR3 bases are TGCGCCAGCAGCTTGGGGCCCGACCGGACAGGGGACTACGAGCAGTACTTC. Amino acid sequence: CASSLGPDRTGDYEQYF. The whole variable domain, filled in from reference TRBV5-1 and TRBJ2-7, reads KAGVTQTPRYLIKTRGQQVTLSCSPISGHRSVSWYQQTPGQGLQFLFEYFSETQRNKGNFPGRFSGRQFSNSRSEMNVSTLELGDSALYLCASSLGPDRTGDYEQYFGPGTRLTVT.

This chain connects TRBV28 to TRBJ1-2; TRBD1 might be the D (6 bases). This CDR3 is 15 amino acids long. Looked up from germline, CDR1 is MDHEN and CDR2 is SYDVKM. V lost 6 bases to trimming and J lost 8 bases, with 22 bases between them. The CDR3 sequence is CASSPGGGGHWGYTF. The CDR3 DNA sequence: TGTGCCAGCAGCCCCGGCGGCGGGGGGCACTGGGGCTACACCTTC.

This clone was seen once. This chain links TRBV14 with TRBJ2-1, with D perhaps TRBD1 (6 bases). V was pared by 8 bases and J by 12 bases, with 17 bases between. The CDR3 length is 12 residues. Per germline, CDR1 SGHDN and CDR2 FVKESK. The CDR3 coding sequence is TGTGCCAGCGGGGGACACTTGTCGGTGCAGTTCTTC. Protein: CASGGHLSVQFF.